The 25 T cell receptor beta chains below all came from one sample that was sequenced in a study of T cells in Graves' hyperthyroidism and ophthalmopathy. What was amplified from RNA transcripts were TCR beta CDR3 regions. A first-round RT-PCR of the TCR CDR3 used the HTBI primer set. TCRdb itself ran the multiplex PCR reads through MiXCR, one entry per CDR3 protein. This table holds around 270,000 distinct CDR3 sequences, roughly 20% found once. The sample was blood. These TCRs come from a man aged 50 to 59 with Graves' ophthalmopathy.

This clonotype was detected only once. The V call is TRBV20-1, the J call TRBJ1-3; D is undetermined. V shed 0 bases and J shed 0 bases, with 9 bases lying between them. The CDR3 spans 15 residues. In germline, CDR1 is DFQATT, CDR2 SNEGSKA (reference sequence). CDR3 sequence: CSARDLKGSGNTIYF. DNA of the CDR3: TGCAGTGCTAGAGATCTTAAGGGCTCTGGAAACACCATATATTTT.

This clonotype came up many times. The rearrangement links TRBV12-3 or TRBV12-4 to TRBJ1-4; no firm D call. The CDR3 covers 15 residues. The ends were cut back, 7 bases at V and 0 bases at J, with 12 bases in the middle. CDR3 region: CASTPTDATNEKLFF. As DNA, the CDR3 is TGTGCCAGCACCCCGACGGACGCAACTAATGAAAAACTGTTTTTT.

The table lists this clonotype with a few counts. This chain's CDR3 is CASRGSRNTGELFF. The CDR3 bases are TGTGCCAGCAGGGGCAGCCGGAACACCGGGGAGCTGTTTTTT. The V gene is TRBV6-1, the J gene TRBJ2-2; D not resolved. This CDR3 contains 14 residues. The germline V gene encodes CDR1 MNHNS and CDR2 SASEGT. Trimming took off 6 bases at V and 1 base at J, with 9 bases between the two ends.

This clonotype was picked up a small number of times. This rearrangement joins TRBV24-1 to TRBJ2-1, with 13 bases matching TRBD2. Germline V CDR1 and CDR2: KGHDR, SFDVKD. The CDR3 covers 19 residues. Trimming took 4 bases from V and 0 from J; bases not matched to a gene: 8. The CDR3 loop is CATSERPGLAGSSYNEQFF. The CDR3 DNA sequence: TGTGCCACCAGTGAACGACCGGGACTAGCGGGATCCTCCTACAATGAGCAGTTCTTC.

This clonotype showed up many times. The chain uses TRBV3-1 and TRBJ2-1; possibly TRBD1 or TRBD2 for D (5 bases each). Germline assignment: CDR1 LGHDT and CDR2 YNNKEL (reference sequence). Deletions cut 5 bases from V and 8 bases from J, with 25 bases between. This CDR3 region has 17 residues. DNA for the CDR3: TGTGCCAGCAGCTCCCAGAGGGACCCCGATTTTATGGATGAGCAGTTCTTC. It translates to CASSSQRDPDFMDEQFF.

The sample holds many counts of this clonotype. The CDR3 sequence: CASSSRGRTDTQYF. The CDR3 region has the DNA TGTGCCAGCAGTTCCCGGGGGCGCACAGATACGCAGTATTTT. This sequence joins TRBV12-3 or TRBV12-4 and TRBJ2-3; D tentatively fits TRBD1 or TRBD2 (6 bases each). V shed 4 bases and J shed 1 base, with 9 bases lying between them. This CDR3 is 14 amino acids long.

V is TRBV15 and J is TRBJ1-2; 8 bases are a match to TRBD1. This CDR3 comprises 15 residues. CDR1 is LNHNV, CDR2 YYDKDF, per germline (reference sequence). V shed 5 bases, J shed 3 bases, and the junction held 8 bases outside the gene matches. The CDR3 is CATSSQGAVDYGYTF. In nucleotides, the CDR3 is TGTGCCACCAGCTCCCAGGGGGCCGTCGACTATGGCTACACCTTC. The whole variable domain, filled in from reference TRBV15 and TRBJ1-2, reads DAMVIQNPRYQVTQFGKPVTLSCSQTLNHNVMYWYQQKSSQAPKLLFHYYDKDFNNEADTPDNFQSRRPNTSFCFLDIRSPGLGDTAMYLCATSSQGAVDYGYTFGSGTRLTVV.

The CDR3 protein is CASMLGGNNYGYTF. The CDR3 coding sequence is TGTGCCAGCATGCTAGGGGGTAATAACTATGGCTACACCTTC. The chain uses TRBV6-1 and TRBJ1-2, with D perhaps matching TRBD1 (6 bases). Germline V gene lookup returns CDR1 MNHNS and CDR2 SASEGT. The CDR3 has 14 amino acids. The V and J ends lost 7 bases and 1 base respectively, with 13 bases between them.

This rearrangement joins TRBV6-1 to TRBJ1-2; the D gene is possibly TRBD1 (6 bases). V gave up 6 bases and J gave up 5 bases, with 16 bases separating them. Germline V CDR1 and CDR2: MNHNS, SASEGT. The CDR3 loop spans 14 amino acids. In nucleotides, the CDR3 is TGTGCCAGCAGACCAGGGGAGTCGTCGTATGGCTACACCTTC. This sequence encodes CASRPGESSYGYTF.

This clonotype was observed a few times. The chain is built from TRBV6-1 and TRBJ1-4; no firm D call. V gave up 1 base and J gave up 7 bases, with 13 bases separating them. Per the germline V gene, CDR1 is MNHNS and CDR2 is SASEGT. The CDR3 covers 15 residues. Here the CDR3 reads CASSEGPGRVEKLFF. For the CDR3, the DNA is TGTGCCAGCAGTGAAGGGCCCGGACGGGTTGAAAAACTGTTTTTT.

The chain recombines TRBV28 with TRBJ1-1; no definite D call. Looked up from germline, CDR1 is MDHEN and CDR2 is SYDVKM. V dropped 10 bases and J dropped 7 bases, with 13 bases sitting between them. The CDR3 is made up of 11 amino acids. The DNA for the CDR3 is TGTGCCACCTCCCGGGCAGTTGAAGCTTTCTTT. Protein sequence: CATSRAVEAFF.

This chain joins TRBV6-1 and TRBJ2-5, with 9 bases aligning to TRBD1. This CDR3 region has 14 residues. Germline V gives CDR1 MNHNS, CDR2 SASEGT. Germline trimming cut 8 bases from V and 5 bases from J; bases unmatched to any gene: 9. This chain's CDR3 is CASSGQGRWETQYF. CDR3 sequence (DNA): TGTGCCAGCTCGGGACAGGGAAGATGGGAGACCCAGTACTTC.

This clonotype was picked up one time. This sequence joins TRBV6-1 and TRBJ2-5; 10 bases align to TRBD1. J lost 4 bases, V lost 3 bases, and 8 bases had no gene match. The germline CDR1 and CDR2 sequences are MNHNS and SASEGT. The CDR3 is 16 amino acids. CDR3 loop: CASSDHGTGVGETQYF. CDR3 DNA sequence: TGTGCCAGCAGTGACCACGGGACAGGGGTGGGAGAGACCCAGTACTTC.

The chain uses TRBV10-3 and TRBJ1-2; D may be TRBD1 (5 bases). The V gene lost 11 bases and the J gene lost 7 bases, with 20 bases spanning the gap. The germline CDR1 and CDR2 sequences are ENHRY and SYGVKD. This CDR3 spans 13 amino acids. CDR3 sequence: CAVGGDLSTGYTF. DNA for the CDR3: TGTGCCGTGGGGGGAGACCTTTCGACTGGCTACACCTTC.

J is TRBJ2-7 and V is TRBV3-1, with no clear D. Trimming stripped 0 bases from V and 1 base from J, with 10 bases between. This CDR3 has 15 residues. Germline CDR1 LGHDT, CDR2 YNNKEL (reference sequence). The CDR3 is CASSQDLYRSYEQYF. As DNA, the CDR3 is TGTGCCAGCAGCCAAGATCTTTACAGATCCTACGAGCAGTACTTC.

The chain has TRBV3-1 and TRBJ2-3; 9 bases are shared with TRBD2. The CDR3 covers 14 residues. Germline values: CDR1 LGHDT, CDR2 YNNKEL (reference sequence). V gave up 3 bases and J gave up 7 bases; unmatched junction bases: 5. This chain's CDR3 is CASSHPTSGYTQYF. CDR3 in DNA: TGTGCCAGCAGCCACCCGACTAGCGGATATACGCAGTATTTT.

This clonotype was counted at least ten times. The J gene is TRBJ2-3, the V gene TRBV28; D is unclear. Trimming cost V 3 bases and J 3 bases, with 10 bases left between them. The germline CDR1 and CDR2 sequences are MDHEN and SYDVKM. The CDR3 has 14 amino acids. The CDR3 sequence is CASSFISGTDTQYF. CDR3 in DNA: TGTGCCAGCAGTTTTATAAGTGGGACAGATACGCAGTATTTT.

This clonotype occurred many times. The rearrangement uses TRBV5-1 and TRBJ2-7; D may be TRBD2 (5 bases). Trimming took off 0 bases at V and 2 bases at J, with 12 bases between the two ends. This CDR3 region has 15 residues. The germline CDR1 and CDR2 sequences are SGHRS and YFSETQ. CDR3 residues: CASSLEPSGAYEQYF. CDR3 in DNA: TGCGCCAGCAGCTTGGAACCCTCCGGGGCCTACGAGCAGTACTTC. Full variable domain (remainder filled in from reference TRBV5-1 and TRBJ2-7): KAGVTQTPRYLIKTRGQQVTLSCSPISGHRSVSWYQQTPGQGLQFLFEYFSETQRNKGNFPGRFSGRQFSNSRSEMNVSTLELGDSALYLCASSLEPSGAYEQYFGPGTRLTVT.

This clonotype was counted a single time. The chain employs TRBV19 and TRBJ1-2; possibly TRBD1 for D (6 bases). Germline-derived CDR1 and CDR2 are LNHDA and SQIVND (reference sequence). V was pared by 3 bases and J by 5 bases, with 16 bases between. CDR3 length equals 15 residues. The CDR3 reads CASSIGGRPDYGYTF. The CDR3 DNA is TGTGCCAGTAGTATCGGGGGGCGCCCGGATTATGGCTACACCTTC.

V is TRBV2 and J is TRBJ2-5, with D possibly TRBD2 on 6 matching bases. CDR1 is SNHLY and CDR2 is FYNNEI in the germline V gene. This CDR3 is built from 12 residues. Trimming took off 5 bases at V and 7 bases at J, with 11 bases between the two ends. The CDR3 reads CASSSGVGTQYF. In DNA, the CDR3 is TGTGCCAGCAGTTCGGGAGTCGGGACCCAGTACTTC.

This clonotype was seen ten or more times. The V and J genes are TRBV6-1 and TRBJ2-1, with 10 bases aligning to TRBD2. The germline V gene has CDR1 MNHNS and CDR2 SASEGT. J lost 2 bases, V lost 7 bases, and 11 bases had no gene match. CDR3 length: 17 amino acids. CDR3 sequence reads: CASTSTAGTSAYNEQFF. The CDR3 DNA reads TGTGCCAGCACCTCTACAGCTGGGACTAGCGCCTACAATGAGCAGTTCTTC.

About this clonotype: Given a much more abundant clone one base away, this may be a read error. This chain uses TRBV20-1 with TRBJ1-1; D not certain. Germline CDR1 DFQATT, CDR2 SNEGSKA (reference sequence). The CDR3 extends over 14 amino acids. As DNA, the CDR3 is TGCAGTACTAGAGGGCCGCGGGGATCCACTGAAGCTTTCTTT. As protein: CSTRGPRGSTEAFF.

The DNA of the CDR3 is TGTGCCAGCAGCGTACAGCAAGATCAGCCCCAGCATTTT. Its protein product is CASSVQQDQPQHF. The V gene is TRBV9, the J gene TRBJ1-5; D not certain. CDR1 and CDR2 from the germline V gene are SGDLS and YYNGEE. Trimming took off 1 base at V and 5 bases at J, with 7 bases between the two ends. The CDR3 is 13 amino acids.

This clonotype occurred many times. The J gene is TRBJ2-1, the V gene TRBV5-1; 10 bases agree with TRBD2. CDR1 SGHRS and CDR2 YFSETQ come from the germline V gene. Trimming took 3 bases from V and 6 from J; bases not matched to a gene: 12. The CDR3 is made up of 17 amino acids. CDR3 coding DNA: TGCGCCAGCAGCTCTAACCCCGGGACTAGCGTAAGCAATGAGCAGTTCTTC. Translated, it gives CASSSNPGTSVSNEQFF. The whole variable domain, filled in from reference TRBV5-1 and TRBJ2-1, reads KAGVTQTPRYLIKTRGQQVTLSCSPISGHRSVSWYQQTPGQGLQFLFEYFSETQRNKGNFPGRFSGRQFSNSRSEMNVSTLELGDSALYLCASSSNPGTSVSNEQFFGPGTRLTVL.

This clonotype was observed at least ten times. The CDR3 is CASSLSATSGRVYEQYF. CDR3 nucleotide sequence: TGTGCCAGCAGTTTATCCGCGACTAGCGGGAGGGTCTACGAGCAGTACTTC. The V gene is TRBV27, the J gene TRBJ2-7, with 14 bases that match TRBD2. The CDR3 spans 17 residues. The trim removed 0 bases at V and 3 bases at J, leaving 4 bases unmatched. Per the germline V gene, CDR1 is MNHEY and CDR2 is SMNVEV (reference sequence).